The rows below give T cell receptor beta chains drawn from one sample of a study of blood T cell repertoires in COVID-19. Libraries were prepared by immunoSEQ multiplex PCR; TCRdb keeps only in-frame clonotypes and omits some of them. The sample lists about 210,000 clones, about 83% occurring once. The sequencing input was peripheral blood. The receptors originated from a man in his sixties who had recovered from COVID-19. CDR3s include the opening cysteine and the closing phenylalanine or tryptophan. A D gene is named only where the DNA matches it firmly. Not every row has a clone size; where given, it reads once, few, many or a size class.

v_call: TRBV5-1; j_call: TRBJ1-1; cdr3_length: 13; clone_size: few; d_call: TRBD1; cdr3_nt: TGCGCCAGCAGCCCGGAACAGGGGACTGAAGCTTTCTTT; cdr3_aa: CASSPEQGTEAFF
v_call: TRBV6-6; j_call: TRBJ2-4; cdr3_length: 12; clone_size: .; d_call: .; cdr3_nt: TGTGCCAGCCGTAAAGAGGCAAACATTCAGTACTTC; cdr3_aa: CASRKEANIQYF
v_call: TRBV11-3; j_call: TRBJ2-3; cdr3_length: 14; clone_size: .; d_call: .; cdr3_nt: TGTGCCAGCAGCTTAGCCGGGAATCAAGATACGCAGTATTTT; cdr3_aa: CASSLAGNQDTQYF
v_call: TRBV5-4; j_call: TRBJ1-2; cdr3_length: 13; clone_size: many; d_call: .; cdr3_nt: TGTGCCAGCAGCTCGAAGGGTCAGGGTGGCTACACCTTC; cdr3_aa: CASSSKGQGGYTF
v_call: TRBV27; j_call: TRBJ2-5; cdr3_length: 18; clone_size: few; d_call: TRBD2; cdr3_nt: TGTGCCAGCAGATCCGGGACTAGCGGGAGATTAGTCCAAGAGACCCAGTACTTC; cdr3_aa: CASRSGTSGRLVQETQYF
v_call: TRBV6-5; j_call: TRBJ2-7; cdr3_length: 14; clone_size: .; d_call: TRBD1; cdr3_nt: TGTGCCAGCAGTTCCACAGGGGATCAAGGCAAGCAGTACTTC; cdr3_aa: CASSSTGDQGKQYF
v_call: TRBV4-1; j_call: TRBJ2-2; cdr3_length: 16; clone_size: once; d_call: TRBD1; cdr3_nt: TGCGCCAGCAGCCAGGGGAGACAGGGGTGGTCCGGGGAGCTGTTTTTT; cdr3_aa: CASSQGRQGWSGELFF
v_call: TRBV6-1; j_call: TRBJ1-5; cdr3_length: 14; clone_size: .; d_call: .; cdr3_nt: TGTGCCAGCAGTGAAACTACACCCAGTTTGCCCCAGCATTTT; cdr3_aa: CASSETTPSLPQHF
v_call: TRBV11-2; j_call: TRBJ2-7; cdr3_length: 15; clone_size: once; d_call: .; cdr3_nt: TGTGCCAGCAGCTTAGTAGGGAAGGGGACCTACGAGCAGTACTTC; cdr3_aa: CASSLVGKGTYEQYF
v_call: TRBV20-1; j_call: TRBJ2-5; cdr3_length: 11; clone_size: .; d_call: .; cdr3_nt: TGCAGTGCCGCTATGCCTGAGACCCAGTACTTC; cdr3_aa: CSAAMPETQYF
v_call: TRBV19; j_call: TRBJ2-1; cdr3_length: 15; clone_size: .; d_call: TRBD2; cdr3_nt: TGTGCCAGTAGTTACACTAGCGGTAGATACAATGAGCAGTTCTTC; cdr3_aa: CASSYTSGRYNEQFF
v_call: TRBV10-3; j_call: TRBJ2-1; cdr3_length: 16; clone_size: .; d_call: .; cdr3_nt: TGTGCCATCAGTTTTAGGGACAACCAACTCCACAATGAGCAGTTCTTC; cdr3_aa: CAISFRDNQLHNEQFF
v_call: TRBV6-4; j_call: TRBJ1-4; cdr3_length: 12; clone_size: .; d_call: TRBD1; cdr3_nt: TGTGCCAGCAGCGCTCAGGGGGATATACTGTTTTTT; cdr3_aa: CASSAQGDILFF
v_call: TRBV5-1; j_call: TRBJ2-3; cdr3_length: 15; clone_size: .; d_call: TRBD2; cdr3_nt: TGCGCCAGCAACCAACGGGGGGGAAGCACAGATACGCAGTATTTT; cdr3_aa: CASNQRGGSTDTQYF
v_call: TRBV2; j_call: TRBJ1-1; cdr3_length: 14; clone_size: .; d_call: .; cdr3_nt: TGTGCCAGCAGTGCGGGGGGCACGGGGACTGAAGCTTTCTTT; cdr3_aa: CASSAGGTGTEAFF
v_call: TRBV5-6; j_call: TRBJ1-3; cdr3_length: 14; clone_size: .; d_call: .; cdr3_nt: TGTGCCAGCAGTCCAATCGGGGGGGCAAACACCATATATTTT; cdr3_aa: CASSPIGGANTIYF
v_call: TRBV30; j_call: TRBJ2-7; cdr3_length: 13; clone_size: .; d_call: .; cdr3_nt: TGTGCCTGGAGTGTCTGGGGCTACTACGAGCAGTACTTC; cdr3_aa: CAWSVWGYYEQYF
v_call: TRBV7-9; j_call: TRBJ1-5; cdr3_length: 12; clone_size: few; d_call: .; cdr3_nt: TGTGCCAGCAGCTTACTGAATCAGCCCCAGCATTTT; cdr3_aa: CASSLLNQPQHF
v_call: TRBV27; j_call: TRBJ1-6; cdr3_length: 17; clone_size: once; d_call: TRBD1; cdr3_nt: TGTGCCAGCAGTACCCGGACAGGGCTCTCCTATAATTCACCCCTCCACTTT; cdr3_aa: CASSTRTGLSYNSPLHF